The 24 T cell receptor beta chains in this list originate from one sample, sequenced in a study of blood T cell repertoires in COVID-19. Measured with immunoSEQ multiplex PCR; TCRdb has only the in-frame clones, and not every one. The repertoire holds about 250,000 clones, about 82% seen once, with about 6% in the top ten. The sample taken for sequencing was peripheral blood. These receptors originate from an elderly woman with COVID-19, enrolled during active disease.

The genes are TRBV6-6 and TRBJ2-2; D possibly corresponds to TRBD2 (6 bases). The CDR3 spans 14 residues. Trimming took 8 bases from V and 1 from J, leaving 11 bases between them. CDR1 and CDR2 from the germline V gene are MNHNY and SVGAGI (reference sequence). In DNA, the CDR3 is TGTGCCAGCGGCGGGACCCAGAACACCGGGGAGCTGTTTTTT. Its translation: CASGGTQNTGELFF.

In regard to this clone: Other DNA sequences in this specimen translate into the identical CDR3. The rearrangement joins TRBV14 to TRBJ1-6; D call uncertain. This CDR3 has 17 amino acids. CDR1 is SGHDN, CDR2 FVKESK, per germline. Trimming left V 1 base short and J 0 bases short, with 10 bases between. The CDR3 bases are TGTGCCAGCAGCCAAGTAGCGTGGAGCTCCTATAATTCACCCCTCCACTTT. Translation: CASSQVAWSSYNSPLHF. The complete variable domain, with remaining parts taken from reference TRBV14 and TRBJ1-6, reads EAGVTQFPSHSVIEKGQTVTLRCDPISGHDNLYWYRRVMGKEIKFLLHFVKESKQDESGMPNNRFLAERTGGTYSTLKVQPAELEDSGVYFCASSQVAWSSYNSPLHFGNGTRLTVT.

This clone was counted only a few times. The chain carries TRBV6-6 and TRBJ1-4; the match to TRBD1 covers 9 bases. From germline, CDR1 is MNHNY and CDR2 SVGAGI (reference sequence). The CDR3 runs 14 residues. V shed 6 bases and J 7 bases; nucleotides not matched to a gene: 6. CDR3 nucleotides: TGTGCCAGCAGCTTACAGGGGGCAGGTGAAAAACTGTTTTTT. Protein: CASSLQGAGEKLFF.

The chain joins TRBV19 to TRBJ1-1; no definite D call. Germline loops: CDR1 LNHDA, CDR2 SQIVND (reference sequence). V lost 3 bases, J lost 3 bases, and 11 bases lay in between. The CDR3 has 14 amino acids. The CDR3 sequence is CASSITLLDTEAFF. The CDR3 bases are TGTGCCAGTAGTATCACCCTACTGGACACTGAAGCTTTCTTT.

In DNA, the CDR3 is TGTGCCATCAGGACAGGGGACGCCTCTAGCACAGATACGCAGTATTTT. Protein: CAIRTGDASSTDTQYF. The chain joins TRBV10-3 to TRBJ2-3; 8 positions agree with TRBD1. There are 16 residues in the CDR3. Trimming removed 6 bases from V and 0 bases from J; junction bases left unmatched: 8. CDR1 is ENHRY, CDR2 SYGVKD, per germline.

The chain uses TRBV11-2 and TRBJ2-6; 7 positions agree with TRBD2. The germline CDR1 and CDR2 sequences are SGHAT and FQNNGV. This CDR3 region has 17 residues. The V and J ends lost 6 bases and 0 bases, in that order; junction bases with no gene match: 8. DNA of the CDR3: TGTGCCAGCAGTTATTCCGGGAGGACCTCTGGGGCCAACGTCCTGACTTTC. Amino acids: CASSYSGRTSGANVLTF.

In the case of this clone: This sample includes further DNA sequences coding for the same CDR3. The chain employs TRBV13 and TRBJ2-1; D remains unclear. V shed 4 bases and J shed 0 bases, with 16 bases lying between them. Germline loops: CDR1 PRHDT, CDR2 FYEKMQ (reference sequence). The CDR3 is made up of 17 amino acids. The CDR3: CASSSVSGSSSYNEQFF. The DNA for the CDR3 is TGTGCCAGCAGCTCGGTTTCGGGTTCGAGCTCCTACAATGAGCAGTTCTTC.

The rearrangement joins TRBV7-3 to TRBJ2-1; 7 bases align to TRBD2. This CDR3 is built from 16 residues. Per the germline V gene, CDR1 is SGHTA and CDR2 is FQGTGA. V shed 0 bases and J 7 bases; nucleotides not matched to a gene: 9. CDR3 DNA sequence: TGTGCCAGCAGCTTAACGTCGTCCTCAGCGGGGAATGAGCAGTTCTTC. It encodes CASSLTSSSAGNEQFF. Full variable domain (outside the CDR3, taken from reference TRBV7-3 and TRBJ2-1): GAGVSQTPSNKVTEKGKYVELRCDPISGHTALYWYRQSLGQGPEFLIYFQGTGAADDSGLPNDRFFAVRPEGSVSTLKIQRTERGDSAVYLCASSLTSSSAGNEQFFGPGTRLTVL.

Points on this clone: The junction departs from the called germline gene at one end, perhaps through a read error. V usage is TRBV19 and J usage is TRBJ1-1; 9 positions match TRBD1. CDR1 is LNHDA and CDR2 is SQIVND in the germline V gene (reference sequence). CDR3 length: 13 residues. In DNA, the CDR3 is TGTGCCAGTAGAGGGACAGGGAACTCTGAAGCTTTCTTT. It encodes CASRGTGNSEAFF.

V and J are TRBV7-9 and TRBJ2-7; TRBD1 might be the D (5 bases). The CDR3 has 13 residues. V was clipped by 3 bases and J by 5 bases, with 11 bases between them. The germline V gene encodes CDR1 SEHNR and CDR2 FQNEAQ (reference sequence). CDR3 sequence (DNA): TGTGCCAGCAGCTTTACCGACAGTGACGAGCAGTACTTC. Translation: CASSFTDSDEQYF. Based on the CDR3 plus reference TRBV7-9 and TRBJ2-7, the full variable domain is DTGVSQNPRHKITKRGQNVTFRCDPISEHNRLYWYRQTLGQGPEFLTYFQNEAQLEKSRLLSDRFSAERPKGSFSTLEIQRTEQGDSAMYLCASSFTDSDEQYFGPGTRLTVT.

The chain joins TRBV19 to TRBJ2-2; 7 bases map to TRBD1. This CDR3 comprises 15 residues. CDR1 and CDR2 from the germline V gene are LNHDA and SQIVND (reference sequence). Trimming cost V 6 bases and J 0 bases; bases outside gene matches: 4. The CDR3 bases are TGTGCCAGTAGATTGGACAGGCCGAACACCGGGGAGCTGTTTTTT. Its protein product is CASRLDRPNTGELFF.

This chain joins TRBV6-5 and TRBJ1-3; weak D call: TRBD1 (5 bases). The V end was cut by 4 bases, the J end by 1 base, with 14 bases between. The CDR3 is 16 amino acids. Germline CDR1 and CDR2: MNHEY and SVGAGI. CDR3 residues: CASSSLRDSSGNTIYF. The CDR3 bases are TGTGCCAGCAGTTCCCTCCGGGACTCATCTGGAAACACCATATATTTT.

Only one count was recorded for this clone. This rearrangement joins TRBV14 to TRBJ1-6; D is perhaps TRBD1 (6 bases). Looked up from germline, CDR1 is SGHDN and CDR2 is FVKESK. The CDR3 runs 14 residues. Deletions cut 5 bases from V and 3 bases from J, with 8 bases between. The CDR3 nucleotides are TGTGCCAGCAGCGCGACAGGCTATAATTCACCCCTCCACTTT. Its translation is CASSATGYNSPLHF. Combining the CDR3 with reference TRBV14 and TRBJ1-6 gives the whole variable domain EAGVTQFPSHSVIEKGQTVTLRCDPISGHDNLYWYRRVMGKEIKFLLHFVKESKQDESGMPNNRFLAERTGGTYSTLKVQPAELEDSGVYFCASSATGYNSPLHFGNGTRLTVT.

The V and J genes are TRBV28 and TRBJ2-2; TRBD2 matches at 8 bases. The length of the CDR3 is 14 residues. With 10 bases clipped from V and 2 bases from J, the junction kept 6 bases outside the gene matches. Germline V lookup: CDR1 MDHEN, CDR2 SYDVKM. CDR3 sequence reads: CAIRGGANTGELFF. The CDR3 region has the DNA TGTGCCATCCGGGGGGGGGCTAACACCGGGGAGCTGTTTTTT.

This chain uses TRBV5-1 with TRBJ1-2, with a possible D match to TRBD1 (5 bases). The ends were cut back, 2 bases at V and 8 bases at J, with 13 bases in the middle. Germline values: CDR1 SGHRS, CDR2 YFSETQ. The CDR3 extends over 13 amino acids. This chain's CDR3 is CASSLGQMGGYTF. CDR3 sequence (DNA): TGCGCCAGCAGCTTAGGACAAATGGGCGGCTACACCTTC.

The V gene is TRBV28, the J gene TRBJ1-1, with D maybe TRBD1 (5 bases). There are 11 residues in the CDR3. Germline V gene sequence: CDR1 MDHEN, CDR2 SYDVKM. V gave up 3 bases and J gave up 8 bases, with 7 bases separating them. CDR3 in amino acids: CASSFPGEAFF. In DNA form, the CDR3 reads TGTGCCAGCAGTTTCCCAGGGGAAGCTTTCTTT.

This clone has only one observation. The chain uses TRBV5-4 and TRBJ2-1; 8 bases are a match to TRBD1. The CDR3 extends over 15 amino acids. From germline, CDR1 is SGHNT and CDR2 YYREEE (reference sequence). The V gene end was trimmed by 2 bases and the J gene end by 7 bases; junction bases not matched to a gene: 8. As DNA, the CDR3 is TGTGCCAGCAGCTTAAAGACAGGGGTGAAGAATGAGCAGTTCTTC. Translated: CASSLKTGVKNEQFF.

The chain uses TRBV6-2 or TRBV6-3 and TRBJ1-5; no reliable D call. The CDR3 has 14 amino acids. The V gene lost 5 bases and the J gene lost 5 bases, with 13 bases spanning the gap. Per the germline V gene, CDR1 is MNHEY and CDR2 is SVGEGT. CDR3 loop: CASSAFGLDQPQHF. CDR3 nucleotides: TGTGCCAGCAGTGCGTTTGGGCTGGATCAGCCCCAGCATTTT.

The rearrangement joins TRBV19 to TRBJ1-1; TRBD1 agrees at 9 bases. Germline V gene lookup returns CDR1 LNHDA and CDR2 SQIVND (reference sequence). The CDR3 contains 16 residues. V lost 6 bases and J lost 7; bases outside the gene matches: 15. CDR3 nucleotide sequence: TGTGCCAGTAGACCTCGGACAGGGGTGCCGTCTGGTGAAGCTTTCTTT. Translating gives CASRPRTGVPSGEAFF.

The chain recombines TRBV6-1 with TRBJ1-5; TRBD1 agrees at 7 bases. This CDR3 is built from 13 residues. Germline V gives CDR1 MNHNS, CDR2 SASEGT. J lost 6 bases, V lost 3 bases, and 2 bases had no gene match. CDR3 DNA sequence: TGTGCCAGCAGTGAGACAGGGTTTCAGCCCCAGCATTTT. Translated, it gives CASSETGFQPQHF.

The V call is TRBV29-1, the J call TRBJ1-1; D gene unclear. Looked up from germline, CDR1 is SQVTM and CDR2 is ANQGSEA. V was pared by 7 bases and J by 4 bases, with 13 bases between. The CDR3 is made up of 12 amino acids. CDR3 nucleotide sequence: TGCAGCGCCACGGGAGGGAGCACTGAAGCTTTCTTT. Amino acids: CSATGGSTEAFF.

This chain joins TRBV18 and TRBJ1-1; D not certain. Between the trimmed V and J ends, which lost 5 bases and 0 bases, there was a span of 7 bases. Germline CDR1 and CDR2: KGHSH and LQKENI. The length of the CDR3 is 13 residues. The CDR3 DNA is TGTGCCAGCTCAACGTCTATGAACACTGAAGCTTTCTTT. Translation gives CASSTSMNTEAFF.

The chain employs TRBV6-5 and TRBJ2-2; D might be TRBD2 (5 bases). V lost 2 bases and J lost 4, with 8 bases in between. The CDR3 covers 14 residues. CDR1 and CDR2 (germline): MNHEY, SVGAGI. Here the CDR3 reads CASSYKRTTGELFF. The CDR3 coding sequence is TGTGCCAGCAGTTACAAGCGGACCACCGGGGAGCTGTTTTTT.

This clone was found once. This chain links TRBV10-1 with TRBJ1-4, with D possibly matching TRBD1 (6 bases). Trimming shortened V by 4 bases and J by 3 bases, and 9 bases separated the two germline ends. Germline assignment: CDR1 WNHNN and CDR2 SYGVQD (reference sequence). The CDR3 length is 14 residues. CDR3 region: CASSGGGSNEKLFF. The CDR3 nucleotides are TGCGCCAGCAGTGGAGGGGGTTCTAATGAAAAACTGTTTTTT.